These 19 T cell receptor beta chains were all obtained from the same sample, sequenced in a study of OX40 agonist ivuxolimab in advanced cancers. Clones were read by immunoSEQ multiplex PCR, and TCRdb kept only the in-frame ones, dropping some. The table shows tens of thousands of clones, with 89% occurring only once. Sequencing was performed on CD4+ or CD8+ T cells sorted from blood, taken in a trial of the OX40 agonist ivuxolimab. Receptor source: an adult with an advanced solid tumor such as melanoma, head and neck, liver or kidney cancer.

V and J are TRBV28 and TRBJ1-2; D unresolved. V was trimmed by 4 bases and J by 8 bases, leaving 17 bases between them. The germline gives CDR1 MDHEN, CDR2 SYDVKM. The CDR3 contains 14 residues. Here the CDR3 reads CASSSQKSGNGYTF. The CDR3 region has the DNA TGTGCCAGCAGTTCGCAAAAGAGCGGTAACGGCTACACCTTC.

The CDR3: CGGDRGFRNEQFF. The CDR3 DNA follows: TGTGGGGGAGACAGGGGGTTTAGGAATGAGCAGTTCTTC. The chain joins TRBV5-8 to TRBJ2-1, with 9 nucleotides matching TRBD1. Germline lookup yields CDR1 SGHTS and CDR2 YDEGEE. The CDR3 runs 13 residues.

The rearrangement links TRBV10-3 to TRBJ1-3; D may be TRBD1 (5 bases). The V gene lost 6 bases and the J gene lost 0 bases, with 12 bases spanning the gap. The CDR3 totals 15 residues. Germline V gene lookup returns CDR1 ENHRY and CDR2 SYGVKD. CDR3 sequence reads: CAISPREISGNTIYF. The DNA for the CDR3 is TGTGCCATCAGCCCCAGGGAAATCTCTGGAAACACCATATATTTT.

CDR3 DNA: TGTGCCAGCAGTTACTCCTCGTGGGAAGGCTACACCTTC. Its protein product is CASSYSSWEGYTF. The V gene is TRBV6-6, the J gene TRBJ1-2; D remains unclear. Looked up from germline, CDR1 is MNHNY and CDR2 is SVGAGI (reference sequence). The ends were cut back, 0 bases at V and 8 bases at J, with 10 bases in the middle. The CDR3 runs to 13 residues.

The chain carries TRBV27 and TRBJ1-2; TRBD1 might be the D (6 bases). CDR1 is MNHEY, CDR2 SMNVEV, per germline (reference sequence). V gave up 10 bases and J gave up 4 bases, with 13 bases separating them. CDR3 length: 12 residues. This chain's CDR3 is CATGARGYGYTF. The CDR3 DNA sequence: TGTGCCACGGGGGCCAGGGGCTATGGCTACACCTTC.

The CDR3 DNA reads TGTGCCAGCACCCCGGGACTAGCGAGAAATGAGCAGTTCTTC. Residues: CASTPGLARNEQFF. The chain recombines TRBV9 with TRBJ2-1, with 10 nucleotides matching TRBD2. Germline V gene lookup returns CDR1 SGDLS and CDR2 YYNGEE. CDR3 length: 14 amino acids. Trimming took 6 bases from V and 7 from J; bases not matched to a gene: 7.

The count of this clone is one. This chain joins TRBV10-3 and TRBJ2-3; possibly TRBD2 for D (6 bases). The CDR3 is 14 amino acids. Germline CDR1 and CDR2: ENHRY and SYGVKD. With 7 bases removed from V and 1 base from J, the gap between germline ends came to 12 bases. CDR3 sequence (DNA): TGTGCCATCAAAGGCGGGACGGGCACAGATACGCAGTATTTT. This encodes CAIKGGTGTDTQYF.

CDR3 region: CASSLARGVYEQYF. For the CDR3, the DNA is TGTGCCAGCAGCCTAGCCAGGGGGGTATACGAGCAGTACTTC. The chain uses TRBV11-2 and TRBJ2-7; a possible D gene is TRBD1 (7 bases). Trimming cost V 5 bases and J 4 bases, with 15 bases left between them. The CDR3 totals 14 residues. Germline CDR1 is SGHAT and CDR2 is FQNNGV.

As DNA, the CDR3 is TGTGCCAGTAGTTTGATACTCGCCAGCTCCTACAATGAGCAGTTCTTC. Translating it yields CASSLILASSYNEQFF. This chain uses TRBV19 with TRBJ2-1, with D unresolved. The CDR3 contains 16 residues. Trimming removed 5 bases at V and 0 bases at J, with 14 bases between. Germline V gene sequence: CDR1 LNHDA, CDR2 SQIVND (reference sequence). The full variable domain, completed using reference TRBV19 and TRBJ2-1, is DGGITQSPKYLFRKEGQNVTLSCEQNLNHDAMYWYRQDPGQGLRLIYYSQIVNDFQKGDIAEGYSVSREKKESFPLTVTSAQKNPTAFYLCASSLILASSYNEQFFGPGTRLTVL.

A few counts support this clone. The chain couples TRBV30 to TRBJ1-2; D ambiguous. V lost 6 bases, J lost 4 bases, and 15 bases lay in between. There are 13 residues in the CDR3. Germline loops: CDR1 GTSNPN, CDR2 SVGIG (reference sequence). The CDR3 region is CACVSWVGYGYTF. The CDR3 DNA reads as TGTGCCTGCGTCAGCTGGGTGGGCTATGGCTACACCTTC.

The J gene is TRBJ2-1, the V gene TRBV7-6; weak D call: TRBD2 (6 bases). Trimming took off 0 bases at V and 0 bases at J, with 12 bases between the two ends. This CDR3 region has 17 residues. CDR1 is SGHVS, CDR2 FNYEAQ, per germline. In DNA, the CDR3 is TGTGCCAGCAGCTTAGCGCTCGGGGGTAGCTCCTACAATGAGCAGTTCTTC. Translation: CASSLALGGSSYNEQFF.

The chain carries TRBV9 and TRBJ1-1; D gene ambiguous. The CDR3 consists of 14 residues. Germline values: CDR1 SGDLS, CDR2 YYNGEE. V was pared by 4 bases and J by 4 bases, with 14 bases between. The CDR3 protein is CASSSDLYGTEAFF. The DNA for the CDR3 is TGTGCCAGCAGCTCAGATCTTTACGGCACTGAAGCTTTCTTT.

The chain joins TRBV6-5 to TRBJ2-1; D might be TRBD1 (5 bases). The CDR3 totals 13 residues. Trimming took 10 bases from V and 6 from J, leaving 16 bases between them. The germline V gene encodes CDR1 MNHEY and CDR2 SVGAGI. The CDR3 region is CATKVGVGNEQFF. The CDR3 region has the DNA TGTGCCACCAAGGTAGGGGTAGGCAATGAGCAGTTCTTC.

This chain joins TRBV5-1 and TRBJ1-2; tentatively, D is TRBD1 (6 bases). CDR1 is SGHRS, CDR2 YFSETQ, per germline. V dropped 4 bases and J dropped 0 bases, with 16 bases sitting between them. This CDR3 has 16 amino acids. DNA of the CDR3: TGCGCCAGCAGCCCCGGACAGAGGATTGCTAACTATGGCTACACCTTC. Its translation is CASSPGQRIANYGYTF.

The chain links TRBV5-1 to TRBJ2-7; D might be TRBD1 (6 bases). V shed 2 bases and J shed 1 base, with 13 bases lying between them. This CDR3 has 15 amino acids. CDR1 and CDR2 from the germline V gene are SGHRS and YFSETQ. This chain's CDR3 is CASSFGSTGSYEQYF. The CDR3 region has the DNA TGCGCCAGCAGCTTTGGCAGCACAGGGTCCTACGAGCAGTACTTC.

The V and J genes are TRBV2 and TRBJ1-5, with D possibly TRBD1 on 6 matching bases. V gave up 2 bases and J gave up 7 bases, with 15 bases separating them. Germline V lookup: CDR1 SNHLY, CDR2 FYNNEI. CDR3 length equals 15 residues. DNA of the CDR3: TGTGCCAGCAGTGAAATCGAACAGGGAAAACAGCCCCAGCATTTT. Residues: CASSEIEQGKQPQHF.

This chain uses TRBV6-1 with TRBJ2-7; 8 nucleotides match TRBD1. The CDR3 is 15 residues long. The J segment lost 2 bases and the V segment lost 6 bases, leaving 9 bases of the junction unmatched. CDR1 is MNHNS, CDR2 SASEGT, per germline. CDR3 region: CASRPAGQAAYEQYV. The DNA of the CDR3 is TGTGCCAGCAGGCCGGCGGGACAGGCCGCCTACGAGCAGTACGTC.

V usage is TRBV11-3 and J usage is TRBJ2-1, with D possibly TRBD2 on 5 matching bases. This CDR3 is 16 amino acids long. V was shortened by 0 bases and J by 7 bases, with 16 bases between the two germline ends. Germline lookup yields CDR1 SGHNT and CDR2 YENEEA. Here the CDR3 reads CASSLEGFGDGNEQFF. CDR3 nucleotides: TGTGCCAGCAGCTTAGAGGGGTTCGGGGATGGGAATGAGCAGTTCTTC.

The chain is built from TRBV4-1 and TRBJ2-7; 13 bases line up with TRBD2. Germline CDR1 reads MGHRA; CDR2 reads YSYEKL. The CDR3 runs 15 residues. V lost 3 bases and J lost 3; bases outside the gene matches: 2. CDR3 sequence reads: CASSQRTSGSYEQYF. CDR3 coding DNA: TGCGCCAGCAGCCAGAGGACTAGCGGGAGCTACGAGCAGTACTTC.